These 12 T cell receptor beta chains came from one sample sequenced in a study of early T cells in non-severe SARS-CoV-2 infection. TCRdb used MiXCR to reprocess the 5' RACE reads, holding one entry per CDR3 protein. The top ten clones hold roughly 5% of a sample with 75,000 to 80,000 distinct CDR3 sequences, over 9% of them seen once. Sequencing was carried out using whole blood. The receptors here all came from an adult who was a healthcare worker with PCR-confirmed SARS-CoV-2 infection or an uninfected control (not recorded which).

This clonotype occurred many times. The chain combines TRBV2 with TRBJ2-2, with 8 bases lining up with TRBD2. The germline V gene encodes CDR1 SNHLY and CDR2 FYNNEI. V was clipped by 8 bases and J by 5 bases; unmatched bases: 13. The CDR3 is made up of 16 amino acids. The CDR3 protein is CASSRTSSGGTGELFF. DNA for the CDR3: TGTGCCAGCTCGAGGACTAGCTCGGGTGGGACCGGGGAGCTGTTTTTT.

This clonotype was seen many times. V gene TRBV28 combines with J gene TRBJ2-7, with D perhaps matching TRBD2 (5 bases). Germline V CDR1 and CDR2: MDHEN, SYDVKM. The V and J ends lost 6 bases and 0 bases respectively, with 18 bases between them. The CDR3 consists of 16 residues. CDR3 nucleotide sequence: TGTGCCAGCAGCTCCGGTCGGACTGGGAGCTCCTACGAGCAGTACTTC. It encodes CASSSGRTGSSYEQYF.

The rearrangement uses TRBV20-1 and TRBJ2-2; 14 bases fit TRBD2. The CDR3 sequence is 15 residues long. Germline V gives CDR1 DFQATT, CDR2 SNEGSKA (reference sequence). V shed 3 bases and J 4 bases; nucleotides not matched to a gene: 1. The CDR3 region is CSARGLAGVTGELFF. The CDR3 nucleotides read TGCAGTGCTAGGGGACTAGCGGGAGTCACCGGGGAGCTGTTTTTT.

This clonotype was recorded many times. This chain uses TRBV6-6 with TRBJ1-2, with 10 nucleotides matching TRBD1. Germline CDR1 and CDR2: MNHNY and SVGAGI (reference sequence). J was trimmed by 7 bases and V by 6 bases; bases with no gene match: 14. This CDR3 comprises 16 residues. CDR3: CASRTPGTGVGSGYTF. The CDR3 DNA sequence: TGTGCCAGCAGGACTCCCGGGACAGGGGTTGGGAGTGGCTACACCTTC.

This clonotype was seen at least ten times. This chain joins TRBV24-1 and TRBJ1-5; 10 bases fit TRBD1. With V trimmed by 4 bases and J by 3 bases, 2 bases remained unmatched. The CDR3 extends over 15 amino acids. Looked up from germline, CDR1 is KGHDR and CDR2 is SFDVKD. The DNA of the CDR3 is TGTGCCACCAGTGAGGGACAGGGGAACAATCAGCCCCAGCATTTT. It translates to CATSEGQGNNQPQHF.

This sequence joins TRBV4-2 and TRBJ2-3, with 7 bases identical to TRBD2. The CDR3 totals 18 residues. Looked up from germline, CDR1 is LGHNA and CDR2 is YNFKEQ. Germline trimming cut 0 bases from V and 0 bases from J; bases unmatched to any gene: 9. This CDR3 is CASSQDWSGTLSTDTQYF. The CDR3 DNA is TGTGCCAGCAGCCAAGATTGGAGCGGGACCCTTAGCACAGATACGCAGTATTTT.

This clonotype has ten or more counts. The V gene is TRBV3-1, the J gene TRBJ2-3; D remains unclear. There are 15 residues in the CDR3. Trimming removed 2 bases from V and 0 bases from J, with 9 bases in between. Looked up from germline, CDR1 is LGHDT and CDR2 is YNNKEL (reference sequence). In nucleotides, the CDR3 is TGTGCCAGCAGCCAATCTTTATCTAGCACAGATACGCAGTATTTT. Protein product: CASSQSLSSTDTQYF.

This clonotype was counted ten times or more. V usage is TRBV14 and J usage is TRBJ2-3; TRBD2 agrees at 14 bases. Germline V gene lookup returns CDR1 SGHDN and CDR2 FVKESK. V lost 4 bases to trimming and J lost 8 bases; unmatched junction nucleotides: 5. This CDR3 spans 15 amino acids. The chain's CDR3 is CASSPRTSGRSTQYF. CDR3 DNA sequence: TGTGCCAGCAGCCCGCGGACTAGCGGGAGGTCTACGCAGTATTTT.

This clonotype was observed at least ten times. The chain combines TRBV25-1 with TRBJ2-1; no clear D gene. Germline CDR1 MGHDK, CDR2 SYGVNS. The CDR3 extends over 14 amino acids. Trimming took off 7 bases at V and 1 base at J, with 11 bases between the two ends. CDR3 loop: CASTSGGSYNEQFF. CDR3 DNA: TGTGCCAGCACATCCGGTGGGTCCTACAATGAGCAGTTCTTC.

The CDR3 protein is CAIRGQPQETQYF. In DNA form, the CDR3 reads TGTGCCATCAGGGGACAGCCCCAAGAGACCCAGTACTTC. This chain uses TRBV10-3 with TRBJ2-5; 7 bases fit TRBD1. Germline lookup yields CDR1 ENHRY and CDR2 SYGVKD. Trimming took 6 bases from V and 1 from J; bases not matched to a gene: 2. The CDR3 covers 13 residues.

This clonotype occurred a few times. CDR3 DNA: TGCGCCCCTGGGGCGGAGCGCCCCCTCTACGAGCAGTACTTC. Its translation: CAPGAERPLYEQYF. This chain joins TRBV23-1 and TRBJ2-7, with TRBD1 as a possible D gene (5 bases). TRBV23-1 is classed as an ORF, of uncertain function. V was cut by 11 bases and J by 3 bases, with 20 bases left in between. CDR3 length equals 14 residues.

The table lists this clonotype with many counts. V usage is TRBV12-5 and J usage is TRBJ2-1, with TRBD2 matching over 8 bases. This CDR3 comprises 17 residues. The V segment lost 2 bases and the J segment 0 bases; nucleotides outside the gene matches: 6. Germline-derived CDR1 and CDR2 are LGHNT and FRNRAP. CDR3 nucleotides: TGTGCTAGTGGTTTGACAACTAGCGGAGCCTCCTACAATGAGCAGTTCTTC. The encoded protein is CASGLTTSGASYNEQFF.